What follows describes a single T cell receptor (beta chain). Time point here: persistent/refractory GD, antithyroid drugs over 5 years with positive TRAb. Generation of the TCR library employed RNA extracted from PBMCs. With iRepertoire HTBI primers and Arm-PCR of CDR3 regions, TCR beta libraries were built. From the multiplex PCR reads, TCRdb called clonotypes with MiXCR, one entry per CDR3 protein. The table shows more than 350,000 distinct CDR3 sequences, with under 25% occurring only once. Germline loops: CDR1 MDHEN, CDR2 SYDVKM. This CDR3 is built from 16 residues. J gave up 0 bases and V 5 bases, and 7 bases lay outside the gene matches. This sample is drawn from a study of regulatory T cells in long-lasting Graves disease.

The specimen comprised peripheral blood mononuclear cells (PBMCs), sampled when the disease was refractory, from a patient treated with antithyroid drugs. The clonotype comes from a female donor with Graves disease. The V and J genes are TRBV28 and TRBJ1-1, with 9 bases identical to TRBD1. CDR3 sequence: CASSTMTGGLNTEAFF. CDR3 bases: TGTGCCAGCAGTACCATGACAGGGGGACTGAACACTGAAGCTTTCTTT.